Listed here are 24 T cell receptor beta chains from one sample, sequenced in a study of CD8 T cells in ankylosing spondylitis. MiXCR was run by TCRdb on the 5' RACE reads, yielding one entry per CDR3 protein. In the table there are around 120,000 distinct CDR3 sequences, nearly 25% of which are singletons. Material: synovial fluid, either unsorted or a sorted T cell fraction (not recorded which). The receptors originated from a male donor with ankylosing spondylitis.

This rearrangement joins TRBV5-5 to TRBJ2-3; D is unresolved. The CDR3 extends over 14 amino acids. The germline gives CDR1 SGHKS, CDR2 YYEKEE (reference sequence). The germline V and J ends were trimmed by 4 bases and 0 bases, with 9 bases remaining between them. The CDR3 DNA is TGTGCCAGCAGCCAGGAGACTAGCACAGATACGCAGTATTTT. Its protein product is CASSQETSTDTQYF.

There are a few counts of this clonotype. The chain recombines TRBV4-1 with TRBJ1-6, with D perhaps matching TRBD1 (6 bases). CDR1 and CDR2 from the germline V gene are MGHRA and YSYEKL. V lost 4 bases, J lost 8 bases, and 21 bases lay in between. The CDR3 sequence is 17 residues long. The CDR3 DNA sequence: TGCGCCAGCAGCCTTGATGGGGGGGGCCCGGTATATTCACCCCTCCACTTT. Residues: CASSLDGGGPVYSPLHF.

This clonotype has a count of ten or more. The V and J genes are TRBV25-1 and TRBJ2-1; D possibly uses TRBD1 or TRBD2 (5 bases each). The V and J ends lost 7 bases and 2 bases respectively, with 12 bases between them. The CDR3 has 14 residues. The germline V gene encodes CDR1 MGHDK and CDR2 SYGVNS. The CDR3 reads CASMGEKAYNEQFF. The CDR3 coding sequence is TGTGCCAGCATGGGGGAAAAGGCCTACAATGAGCAGTTCTTC.

There are a few counts of this clonotype. The chain links TRBV19 to TRBJ2-1; TRBD2 matches 8 bases. Looked up from germline, CDR1 is LNHDA and CDR2 is SQIVND (reference sequence). This CDR3 has 16 amino acids. Trimming removed 4 bases from V and 0 bases from J; junction bases left unmatched: 5. CDR3 sequence: CASSSGLAGSYNEQFF. CDR3 nucleotides: TGTGCCAGTAGTAGCGGACTAGCAGGCTCCTACAATGAGCAGTTCTTC.

The chain is built from TRBV20-1 and TRBJ2-2, with 12 nucleotides matching TRBD2. Germline V gene sequence: CDR1 DFQATT, CDR2 SNEGSKA (reference sequence). V lost 3 bases, J lost 3 bases, and 5 bases stayed unmatched. This CDR3 is built from 16 residues. Here the CDR3 reads CSARASGRAHTGELFF. The CDR3 DNA is TGCAGTGCTAGGGCTAGCGGGAGGGCCCACACCGGGGAGCTGTTTTTT.

This clonotype has more than one count but fewer than ten. The rearrangement uses TRBV7-2 and TRBJ2-2, with a tentative D call TRBD2 (5 bases). The CDR3 contains 15 residues. Trimming took off 3 bases at V and 5 bases at J, with 13 bases between the two ends. The germline gives CDR1 SGHTA, CDR2 FQGNSA. The CDR3 DNA reads as TGTGCCAGCAGCTTTGAGCTAGCCGCAACCGGGGAGCTGTTTTTT. Its protein is CASSFELAATGELFF.

This clonotype was picked up a small number of times. The V call is TRBV2, the J call TRBJ1-5; no firm D call. Trimming shortened V by 5 bases and J by 4 bases, and 9 bases separated the two germline ends. CDR3 length: 13 amino acids. The V gene's germline CDR1 is SNHLY and CDR2 FYNNEI. CDR3 region: CASSRQENQPQHF. CDR3 in DNA: TGTGCCAGCAGTCGGCAGGAGAATCAGCCCCAGCATTTT.

J is TRBJ2-1 and V is TRBV4-1; the D gene is possibly TRBD1 (5 bases). CDR1 is MGHRA and CDR2 is YSYEKL in the germline V gene. The CDR3 totals 17 residues. V was clipped by 1 base and J by 0 bases, with 13 bases between them. The CDR3 region is CASSQALGASSYNEQFF. In DNA, the CDR3 is TGCGCCAGCAGCCAAGCTCTAGGGGCGAGCTCCTACAATGAGCAGTTCTTC.

A few counts support this clonotype. This chain links TRBV7-2 with TRBJ2-3; TRBD1 or TRBD2 may be the D gene (6 bases each). The CDR3 covers 15 residues. Germline assignment: CDR1 SGHTA and CDR2 FQGNSA. V was shortened by 5 bases and J by 5 bases, with 17 bases between the two germline ends. The CDR3 DNA follows: TGTGCCAGCAGCCCCGAGGGAAGGGGGGTAGATACGCAGTATTTT. Protein product: CASSPEGRGVDTQYF.

This clonotype has only a few counts. This rearrangement joins TRBV24-1 to TRBJ2-5, with D maybe TRBD2 (5 bases). V was cut by 1 base and J by 0 bases, with 8 bases left in between. The germline V gene has CDR1 KGHDR and CDR2 SFDVKD. The CDR3 totals 15 residues. The CDR3, as DNA: TGTGCCACCAGTGATTTCCGGCGGGACCAAGAGACCCAGTACTTC. Its protein is CATSDFRRDQETQYF.

This clonotype was picked up a small number of times. The CDR3 bases are TGTGCCAGCAGTTTATCCGTGGGGTATGAAGCTTTCTTT. This translates into CASSLSVGYEAFF. The V and J genes are TRBV27 and TRBJ1-1; D is undetermined. Germline V CDR1 and CDR2: MNHEY, SMNVEV (reference sequence). There are 13 residues in the CDR3. The V end lost 0 bases, the J end lost 7 bases, and 9 bases lay between the germline ends.

In this sample, this clonotype turned up a few times. The chain recombines TRBV25-1 with TRBJ2-6; the D gene is possibly TRBD1 (6 bases). Trimming took off 1 base at V and 0 bases at J, with 13 bases between the two ends. The CDR3 covers 18 residues. CDR1 and CDR2 from the germline V gene are MGHDK and SYGVNS. CDR3 sequence (DNA): TGTGCCAGCAGTGAATCACAGGGTGGGATCTCTGGGGCCAACGTCCTGACTTTC. This sequence encodes CASSESQGGISGANVLTF.

This clonotype occurred a few times. The CDR3 DNA reads as TGCAGTGCTAGCACCGCGGGAGTTGTGAATGAGCAGTTCTTC. It yields the protein CSASTAGVVNEQFF. The rearrangement links TRBV20-1 to TRBJ2-1; the match to TRBD2 covers 7 bases. The CDR3 runs 14 residues. V shed 3 bases, J shed 7 bases, and the junction held 9 bases outside the gene matches. CDR1 is DFQATT, CDR2 SNEGSKA, per germline (reference sequence).

This chain links TRBV5-5 with TRBJ1-1; possibly TRBD1 for D (5 bases). V lost 1 base, J lost 3 bases, and 10 bases lay in between. This CDR3 is 14 amino acids long. Per germline, CDR1 SGHKS and CDR2 YYEKEE (reference sequence). CDR3 residues: CASSLPGGDTEAFF. The DNA of the CDR3 is TGTGCCAGCAGCTTGCCGGGAGGGGACACTGAAGCTTTCTTT.

Turning to this clonotype: One end of the junction varies from germline; a read error may be responsible. The chain employs TRBV11-1 and TRBJ1-1; D unresolved. The CDR3 totals 15 residues. Germline CDR1 and CDR2: SGHAT and FQDESV (reference sequence). The CDR3 is CTSSFSRSRNTEAFF. DNA for the CDR3: TGTACCAGCAGCTTTTCTCGGAGTCGGAACACTGAAGCTTTCTTT.

The chain recombines TRBV10-3 with TRBJ1-2; perhaps TRBD1 as D (5 bases). Germline-derived CDR1 and CDR2 are ENHRY and SYGVKD. V was clipped by 2 bases and J by 3 bases, with 13 bases between them. This CDR3 has 15 amino acids. The CDR3 nucleotides read TGTGCCATCAGTGAGATGCCAGGGTCGGACTATGGCTACACCTTC. Translated, it gives CAISEMPGSDYGYTF.

This clonotype was counted many times. The V and J genes are TRBV7-9 and TRBJ2-5, with D unresolved. V gave up 5 bases and J gave up 0 bases, with 1 base separating them. Germline CDR1 reads SEHNR; CDR2 reads FQNEAQ (reference sequence). The CDR3 loop spans 11 amino acids. The CDR3: CASSNQETQYF. CDR3 nucleotide sequence: TGTGCCAGCAGCAACCAAGAGACCCAGTACTTC.

The chain is built from TRBV5-1 and TRBJ2-7; no firm D call. Germline V gene sequence: CDR1 SGHRS, CDR2 YFSETQ. Deletions cut 0 bases from V and 5 bases from J, with 3 bases between. The CDR3 contains 11 residues. The CDR3 DNA follows: TGCGCCAGCAGCTTGGGTGACGAGCAGTACTTC. This translates into CASSLGDEQYF.

The V and J genes are TRBV30 and TRBJ1-6; 7 bases map to TRBD1. The CDR3 loop spans 15 amino acids. The V gene's germline CDR1 is GTSNPN and CDR2 SVGIG (reference sequence). The junction had 8 bases not matched to a gene; V was cut back by 3 bases and J by 6 bases. Here the CDR3 DNA reads TGTGCCTGGAGCCGCCCGAGACAGGGTAATTCACCCCTCCACTTT. Its translation: CAWSRPRQGNSPLHF.

This rearrangement joins TRBV5-1 to TRBJ2-3; a weak D match, TRBD1 (5 bases). Trimming took off 0 bases at V and 2 bases at J, with 7 bases between the two ends. Germline V gene data show CDR1 as SGHRS and CDR2 as YFSETQ. The CDR3 extends over 14 amino acids. The CDR3 protein is CASSLDRNTDTQYF. The CDR3 nucleotides read TGCGCCAGCAGCTTGGACAGGAACACAGATACGCAGTATTTT.

The V gene is TRBV6-2 or TRBV6-3, the J gene TRBJ2-1; 13 positions agree with TRBD2. The J segment lost 8 bases and the V segment lost 6 bases, leaving 4 bases of the junction unmatched. CDR1 is MNHEY and CDR2 is SVGEGT in the germline V gene. This CDR3 is 14 amino acids long. In nucleotides, the CDR3 is TGTGCCAGCAGAGGACTAGCGGGGGTTGATGAGCAGTTCTTC. Translated: CASRGLAGVDEQFF.

This clonotype was seen only a few times. The V and J genes are TRBV20-1 and TRBJ1-5; D might be TRBD1 (5 bases). The CDR3 is 14 amino acids. The V end was cut by 3 bases, the J end by 1 base, with 10 bases between. The germline CDR1 and CDR2 sequences are DFQATT and SNEGSKA (reference sequence). The CDR3 region has the DNA TGCAGTGCTAGGACGGGGGGAAGCAATCAGCCCCAGCATTTT. This sequence encodes CSARTGGSNQPQHF.

This clonotype was seen a few times. This chain joins TRBV6-5 and TRBJ2-3; no firm D call. V was shortened by 3 bases and J by 4 bases, with 8 bases between the two germline ends. CDR3 size: 13 residues. Germline V gene lookup returns CDR1 MNHEY and CDR2 SVGAGI. CDR3 sequence: CASSYGYPDTQYF. DNA of the CDR3: TGTGCCAGCAGTTATGGCTACCCAGATACGCAGTATTTT.

This clonotype was recorded a few times. This chain uses TRBV7-6 with TRBJ2-7; the D gene is possibly TRBD2 (5 bases). The CDR3 extends over 13 amino acids. The V end was cut by 2 bases, the J end by 4 bases, with 9 bases between. Germline V lookup: CDR1 SGHVS, CDR2 FNYEAQ. The CDR3 DNA reads TGTGCCAGCAGCTTATCGCCGGGATACGAGCAGTACTTC. As protein: CASSLSPGYEQYF. Based on the CDR3 plus reference TRBV7-6 and TRBJ2-7, the full variable domain is GAGVSQSPRYKVTKRGQDVALRCDPISGHVSLYWYRQALGQGPEFLTYFNYEAQQDKSGLPNDRFSAERPEGSISTLTIQRTEQRDSAMYRCASSLSPGYEQYFGPGTRLTVT.